This T cell receptor beta chain was sequenced in a study of T cell responses to AZD1222 COVID-19 vaccine. Data came from immunoSEQ multiplex PCR; TCRdb stores just in-frame clones and leaves some out. This sample has 90,000 to 95,000 clones; 70% to 90% occur once, and the top ten carry less than 20%. CDR1 is SGHRS and CDR2 is YFSETQ in the germline V gene. Trimming shortened V by 4 bases and J by 5 bases, and 12 bases separated the two germline ends. The CDR3 loop spans 14 amino acids. The sequence derives from an adult in good health. The chain employs TRBV5-1 and TRBJ1-4; no definite D call. The starting material was peripheral blood, obtained on day 0 of AZD1222 vaccination. In DNA form, the CDR3 reads TGCGCCAGCAGCCCCCTGGGCAAGAATGAAAAACTGTTTTTT. It yields the protein CASSPLGKNEKLFF.